This record concerns one TCR beta chain sequence. Allocation to cohorts depended on clinical history reported by the participants. Profiling relied on immunoSEQ multiplex PCR, and the TCRdb table lists in-frame clones only, not all of them. The sample shows more than 300,000 clones, over 75% of them seen only once. This sample was included in a study of blood T cell repertoires in COVID-19. Study-level background: In each case, the material was cDNA or gDNA derived from T cells, B-cell-depleted T cells, or PBMCs.

Unmatched junction bases numbered 5, after V lost 1 base and J lost 7 bases. CDR1 and CDR2 (germline): SEHNR, FQNEAQ (reference sequence). The length of the CDR3 is 15 residues. The TCR sequence derives from a woman in her late teens or twenties who had recovered from COVID-19. V and J are TRBV7-9 and TRBJ2-1; 9 nucleotides line up with TRBD2. Sequencing input: PBMCs or T cells enriched from blood (not recorded which). The CDR3 region is CASSLVPSGVNEQFF. The DNA of the CDR3 is TGTGCCAGCAGCTTAGTGCCTAGCGGGGTAAATGAGCAGTTCTTC.